This TCR beta chain is drawn from a study of T cells in Graves' hyperthyroidism and ophthalmopathy. The CDR3 runs to 16 residues. V lost 5 bases, J lost 1 base, and 10 bases stayed unmatched. The germline gives CDR1 ENHRY, CDR2 SYGVKD. This clonotype showed up just a few times. Amplified TCR beta CDR3 regions came from RNA transcripts. TCR CDR3 underwent first-round RT-PCR with the HTBI primer set. MiXCR, run by TCRdb on the multiplex PCR reads, gives a single entry per CDR3 protein. The sample carries about 840,000 distinct CDR3 sequences, 38% recorded once. From roughly 10 ml of fresh peripheral blood, PBMCs were isolated.

The chain carries TRBV10-3 and TRBJ2-5, with 7 bases matching TRBD1. This clonotype was sampled from a man aged 18 to 35 with Graves' hyperthyroidism. Sequencing used blood. The CDR3 spells CAISSLTGDGQETQYF. For the CDR3, the DNA is TGTGCCATCAGTTCGTTAACAGGGGACGGCCAAGAGACCCAGTACTTC.